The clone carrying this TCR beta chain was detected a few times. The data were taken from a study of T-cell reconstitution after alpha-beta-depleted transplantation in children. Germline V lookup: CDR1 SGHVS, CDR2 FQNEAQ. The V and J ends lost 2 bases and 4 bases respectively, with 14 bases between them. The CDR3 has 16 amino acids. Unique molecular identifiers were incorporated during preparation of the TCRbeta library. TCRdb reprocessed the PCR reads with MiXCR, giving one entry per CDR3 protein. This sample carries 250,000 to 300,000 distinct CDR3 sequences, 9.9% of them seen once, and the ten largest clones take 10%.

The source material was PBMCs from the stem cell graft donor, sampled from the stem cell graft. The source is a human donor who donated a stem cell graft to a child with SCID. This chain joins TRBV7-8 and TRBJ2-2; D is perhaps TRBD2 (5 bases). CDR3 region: CASSLSEVRSTGELFF. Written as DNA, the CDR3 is TGTGCCAGCAGCTTATCGGAGGTTAGGAGCACCGGGGAGCTGTTTTTT.